The 11 T cell receptor beta chains given below trace back to one sample, sequenced in a study of T-cell reconstitution after alpha-beta-depleted transplantation in children. The TCRbeta library was prepared with unique molecular identifiers. TCRdb analysed the PCR reads with MiXCR anew, one entry per CDR3 protein. This sample yields approximately 250,000 distinct CDR3 sequences, of which roughly 24% are seen a single time; about 2.6% belongs to the top ten. This specimen was PBMCs, taken before TCRalphabeta/CD19-depleted stem cell transplant. Receptors originate from a girl aged 2-10 years with Fanconi anemia, due to receive a stem cell transplant.

This rearrangement joins TRBV12-3 or TRBV12-4 to TRBJ2-5; D not certain. The CDR3 covers 19 residues. V dropped 2 bases and J dropped 1 base, with 23 bases sitting between them. The CDR3 DNA follows: TGTGCCAGCAGTTTAAGGCGGCGAGAGGTCACCAGTGGCCAAGAGACCCAGTACTTC. Translated: CASSLRRREVTSGQETQYF.

This clonotype has just a few counts. The rearrangement links TRBV10-1 to TRBJ2-7; D may be TRBD2 (6 bases). V was pared by 3 bases and J by 2 bases, with 11 bases between. The germline V gene encodes CDR1 WNHNN and CDR2 SYGVQD (reference sequence). The CDR3 spans 14 residues. CDR3 sequence (DNA): TGCGCCAGCAGTGATGGGGACTTTCCCTACGAGCAGTACTTC. Translation gives CASSDGDFPYEQYF.

The CDR3 sequence is CSAADRFYNEQFF. The CDR3 DNA is TGCAGTGCCGCGGACAGATTCTACAATGAGCAGTTCTTC. This chain links TRBV20-1 with TRBJ2-1; weak D call: TRBD1 (6 bases). Germline CDR1 DFQATT, CDR2 SNEGSKA (reference sequence). CDR3 size: 13 residues. V gave up 6 bases and J gave up 3 bases, with 12 bases separating them.

This clonotype was counted many times. This chain connects TRBV12-3 or TRBV12-4 to TRBJ2-1, with 8 bases that match TRBD2. This CDR3 contains 19 residues. V gave up 3 bases and J gave up 2 bases; unmatched junction bases: 15. The CDR3 reads CASSFLKEESGLAYNEQFF. The CDR3 DNA is TGTGCCAGCAGTTTCCTTAAAGAGGAATCGGGACTAGCCTACAATGAGCAGTTCTTC.

This clonotype was found once. This sequence joins TRBV7-8 and TRBJ2-1, with 7 bases fitting TRBD2. Germline loops: CDR1 SGHVS, CDR2 FQNEAQ. Trimming took 5 bases from V and 4 from J; bases not matched to a gene: 20. This CDR3 is built from 19 residues. The CDR3 nucleotides are TGTGCCAGCAGCCTCCCATCGGTTAGGCGGGGACTAAGGTACAATGAGCAGTTCTTC. As protein: CASSLPSVRRGLRYNEQFF.

This clonotype has just a few counts. The J gene is TRBJ2-7, the V gene TRBV20-1; D may be TRBD2 (6 bases). The CDR3 is made up of 13 amino acids. Per germline, CDR1 DFQATT and CDR2 SNEGSKA (reference sequence). Between the trimmed V and J ends, which lost 6 bases and 2 bases, there was a span of 14 bases. The CDR3: CSAPGVRPYEQYF. The CDR3 DNA reads as TGCAGTGCCCCGGGGGTGAGGCCCTACGAGCAGTACTTC.

V gene TRBV20-1 combines with J gene TRBJ2-5; D gene uncertain. Between the trimmed V and J ends, which lost 2 bases and 2 bases, there was a span of 6 bases. The CDR3 sequence is 12 residues long. Germline V gene sequence: CDR1 DFQATT, CDR2 SNEGSKA (reference sequence). The CDR3 DNA reads TGCAGTGCTAGACAGTTTCAAGAGACCCAGTACTTC. Translated: CSARQFQETQYF.

This clonotype was found many times. V usage is TRBV20-1 and J usage is TRBJ2-3, with D possibly matching TRBD1 (7 bases). The V gene lost 0 bases and the J gene lost 2 bases, with 15 bases spanning the gap. Germline-derived CDR1 and CDR2 are DFQATT and SNEGSKA (reference sequence). The CDR3 is made up of 16 amino acids. The CDR3 DNA reads TGCAGTGCTAGAGATGGGAGCAGGGGGGACACAGATACGCAGTATTTT. Its protein product is CSARDGSRGDTDTQYF.

The gene calls are TRBV7-2 and TRBJ2-1; D may be TRBD2 (5 bases). Germline loops: CDR1 SGHTA, CDR2 FQGNSA. CDR3 length: 16 residues. Trimming took off 2 bases at V and 3 bases at J, with 14 bases between the two ends. The DNA for the CDR3 is TGTGCCAGCAGCTTACCTGCGGGCTCCCTCTACAATGAGCAGTTCTTC. It translates to CASSLPAGSLYNEQFF. The variable domain in full, completed from reference TRBV7-2 and TRBJ2-1, reads GAGVSQSPSNKVTEKGKDVELRCDPISGHTALYWYRQSLGQGLEFLIYFQGNSAPDKSGLPSDRFSAERTGGSVSTLTIQRTQQEDSAVYLCASSLPAGSLYNEQFFGPGTRLTVL.

The V gene is TRBV5-1, the J gene TRBJ2-1; D is unclear. Germline V lookup: CDR1 SGHRS, CDR2 YFSETQ. The V gene lost 4 bases and the J gene lost 0 bases, with 8 bases spanning the gap. The CDR3 extends over 14 amino acids. In DNA form, the CDR3 reads TGCGCCAGCAGCCCCCTAAACTCCTACAATGAGCAGTTCTTC. Its protein is CASSPLNSYNEQFF.

The sample holds many counts of this clonotype. The CDR3 bases are TGTGCCAGCAGTTACCGGCAGGGTCGTTCACCCCTCCACTTT. It specifies CASSYRQGRSPLHF. The gene calls are TRBV6-5 and TRBJ1-6; D possibly corresponds to TRBD1 (5 bases). V lost 2 bases, J lost 9 bases, and 11 bases lay in between. This CDR3 spans 14 amino acids. In germline, CDR1 is MNHEY, CDR2 SVGAGI.